This T cell receptor beta chain was recorded in a study of blood T cell repertoires in COVID-19. Across the whole study: Researchers got acute and convalescent COVID-19 samples from the United States, Italy and Spain. From T cells, B-cell-depleted T cells, or PBMCs came the material, which was cDNA or gDNA.

The V gene end was trimmed by 6 bases and the J gene end by 5 bases; junction bases not matched to a gene: 21. Germline V CDR1 and CDR2: MGHRA, YSYEKL. There are 19 residues in the CDR3. In the source study's methods: From reference gene primer amplification, estimates of nucleated cell counts were derived. Sequencing was performed with immunoSEQ multiplex PCR; in TCRdb, only in-frame clones are kept and a portion is missing. D and trimming come from the DNA, and the V and J calls and clone size come from that table. The sample has under 40,000 clones; about 90% are singletons. This receptor was obtained from a man older than 75 with active COVID-19. The V call is TRBV4-1, the J call TRBJ2-7; 11 bases are shared with TRBD2. The sample taken for sequencing was peripheral blood. CDR3 nucleotides: TGCGCCAGCAGGCGTTACCCGGGACAGGTAACTAGCGGGAGTCACGAGCAGTACTTC. It specifies CASRRYPGQVTSGSHEQYF.